One T cell receptor beta chain is described in this entry. As yet, its antigen is unknown. Germline values: CDR1 LNHDA, CDR2 SQIVND (reference sequence). The CDR3 consists of 13 residues. V lost 4 bases, J lost 4 bases, and 10 bases lay in between. This record belongs to a study of cytomegalovirus exposure and HLA in healthy donors. Study-level background: Approximately 85 million unique TCRs from HLA-typed donors made up an early data release. Whole-study findings and limits: The authors listed over 150 TCR beta chains as cytomegalovirus-associated. It was reported in a later analysis that an Asian-associated ancestry cluster showed fewer N-insertions than the roughly 710-donor mean.

A multiplex PCR was run with 60 Vbeta primers and 13 Jbeta primers. Libraries were prepared by immunoSEQ multiplex PCR; TCRdb keeps only in-frame clonotypes and omits some of them. Of some 140,000 clones in the sample, 70% to 80% were seen once. The chain links TRBV19 to TRBJ1-1; maybe TRBD1 (6 bases). Sequencing input: PBMCs. The sequence was obtained from a female donor in good health and CMV-seronegative. The CDR3 nucleotides are TGTGCCAGTAGTACACAGGGACGCACTGAAGCTTTCTTT. As protein: CASSTQGRTEAFF.